Below, 15 T cell receptor beta chains from the same sample are listed, as sequenced in a study of T cell responses to AZD1222 COVID-19 vaccine (dated by TCRdb to the early 2020s). What this sample's time point label stands for: baseline before first vaccination. Library preparation employed the immunoSEQ multiplex PCR assay. The source is immuneACCESS, and TCRdb retained only in-frame sequences with V and J called. Part of the clones is not carried over; for the studies checked, unresolved V genes explain less than half of this, and the remainder is unexplained. The sample table shows 140,000 to 150,000 clones, and approximately 90% are seen once. 5.1% of the sample lies in the top ten. The sequenced sample was peripheral blood, obtained on day 0 of AZD1222 vaccination. These receptors originate from an adult in good health.

V and J are TRBV5-1 and TRBJ1-1, with D unresolved. The CDR3 length is 13 residues. Germline assignment: CDR1 SGHRS and CDR2 YFSETQ. Trimming cost V 1 base and J 4 bases, with 8 bases left between them. The CDR3 sequence is CASSLNKITEAFF. The DNA for the CDR3 is TGCGCCAGCAGCTTGAATAAGATCACTGAAGCTTTCTTT.

The V gene is TRBV10-3, the J gene TRBJ2-1, with D perhaps matching TRBD2 (6 bases). CDR3 length: 13 amino acids. V shed 2 bases and J shed 4 bases, with 6 bases lying between them. Germline values: CDR1 ENHRY, CDR2 SYGVKD. CDR3 in amino acids: CAISEREYNEQFF. The CDR3, as DNA: TGTGCCATCAGTGAGCGGGAGTACAATGAGCAGTTCTTC.

This clone was counted once. The chain employs TRBV6-5 and TRBJ1-4; tentatively, D is TRBD1 (6 bases). Germline V gene data show CDR1 as MNHEY and CDR2 as SVGAGI. V was clipped by 5 bases and J by 3 bases, with 10 bases between them. The CDR3 covers 14 residues. The DNA for the CDR3 is TGTGCCAGCAGTCAGGGGTTTGCTAATGAAAAACTGTTTTTT. Protein: CASSQGFANEKLFF.

This clone was seen more than once but under ten times. CDR3 DNA sequence: TGTGCCAGCAGTCCTCGGAGGGGCACTGAAGCTTTCTTT. It is translated as CASSPRRGTEAFF. The chain recombines TRBV12-3 or TRBV12-4 with TRBJ1-1; the D gene is possibly TRBD1 (5 bases). The V gene lost 5 bases and the J gene lost 4 bases, with 11 bases spanning the gap. The CDR3 spans 13 residues.

This clone was found a few times. The V and J genes are TRBV7-2 and TRBJ1-1; weak D call: TRBD1 (6 bases). Germline V gene sequence: CDR1 SGHTA, CDR2 FQGNSA. V lost 5 bases, J lost 7 bases, and 23 bases lay in between. The CDR3 is made up of 16 amino acids. In DNA form, the CDR3 reads TGTGCCAGCAGCCCGACAGGACGACTATACGATAATGAAGCTTTCTTT. Protein: CASSPTGRLYDNEAFF.

The chain joins TRBV9 to TRBJ2-3, with 9 bases fitting TRBD2. The ends lost 4 bases at V and 4 bases at J; junction bases unmatched: 7. Germline loops: CDR1 SGDLS, CDR2 YYNGEE. The CDR3 is 15 amino acids. The CDR3 region is CASSPLGGRADTQYF. DNA of the CDR3: TGTGCCAGCAGCCCATTGGGCGGGAGGGCAGATACGCAGTATTTT.

This chain joins TRBV14 and TRBJ1-6; possibly TRBD1 for D (5 bases). V was pared by 4 bases and J by 7 bases, with 11 bases between. This CDR3 spans 14 amino acids. Germline V lookup: CDR1 SGHDN, CDR2 FVKESK. The CDR3 loop is CASSRDSLNSPLHF. The CDR3 coding sequence is TGTGCCAGCAGCCGAGACAGTCTCAATTCACCCCTCCACTTT.

This chain joins TRBV7-2 and TRBJ2-1; 10 positions agree with TRBD2. The CDR3 is made up of 16 amino acids. The junction had 10 bases not matched to a gene; V was cut back by 5 bases and J by 6 bases. CDR1 is SGHTA and CDR2 is FQGNSA in the germline V gene. CDR3 region: CASSIPGLATPNEQFF. The CDR3 nucleotides are TGTGCCAGCAGCATCCCGGGACTAGCGACTCCCAATGAGCAGTTCTTC.

The chain carries TRBV3-1 (or the pseudogene TRBV3-2) and TRBJ2-3; D unclear. The germline V and J ends were trimmed by 6 bases and 6 bases, with 10 bases remaining between them. This CDR3 comprises 12 residues. Germline V CDR1 and CDR2: LGHDT, YNNKEL (reference sequence). Here the CDR3 reads CASSPTMDTQYF. The CDR3 DNA reads TGTGCCAGCAGTCCTACGATGGATACGCAGTATTTT.

This rearrangement joins TRBV19 to TRBJ1-2; D perhaps matches TRBD1 (5 bases). The CDR3 is made up of 14 amino acids. The V gene's germline CDR1 is LNHDA and CDR2 SQIVND (reference sequence). V lost 6 bases and J lost 2, with 13 bases in between. CDR3 sequence reads: CASSLQGVNYGYTF. CDR3 in DNA: TGTGCCAGTAGCCTCCAGGGTGTGAACTATGGCTACACCTTC.

Concerning this clone itself: Different DNA sequences within this sample yield the same CDR3. This rearrangement joins TRBV18 to TRBJ2-7; no definite D call. V was trimmed by 3 bases and J by 3 bases, leaving 9 bases between them. There are 13 residues in the CDR3. CDR1 is KGHSH and CDR2 is LQKENI in the germline V gene. The CDR3 sequence is CASSPNRDYEQYF. CDR3 DNA sequence: TGTGCCAGCTCACCCAACAGAGACTACGAGCAGTACTTC. The full variable domain, rest sourced from reference TRBV18 and TRBJ2-7, is NAGVMQNPRHLVRRRGQEARLRCSPMKGHSHVYWYRQLPEEGLKFMVYLQKENIIDESGMPKERFSAEFPKEGPSILRIQQVVRGDSAAYFCASSPNRDYEQYFGPGTRLTVT.

This clone was detected only a few times. The gene calls are TRBV7-9 and TRBJ2-5; D tentatively reads TRBD1 or TRBD2 (5 bases each). Germline V CDR1 and CDR2: SEHNR, FQNEAQ (reference sequence). The V gene lost 5 bases and the J gene lost 1 base, with 11 bases spanning the gap. This CDR3 region has 14 residues. The CDR3 DNA reads as TGTGCCAGCAGCCCATGGGGGTCCCAAGAGACCCAGTACTTC. Translation gives CASSPWGSQETQYF.

V is TRBV19 and J is TRBJ2-7; D is perhaps TRBD1 (6 bases). Germline V lookup: CDR1 LNHDA, CDR2 SQIVND (reference sequence). V was pared by 4 bases and J by 2 bases, with 12 bases between. CDR3 length: 14 amino acids. The CDR3 DNA sequence: TGTGCCAGTAGTACCGCCAGGGGCCCCTACGAGCAGTACTTC. It translates to CASSTARGPYEQYF. Variable domain in full (rest from reference TRBV19 and TRBJ2-7): DGGITQSPKYLFRKEGQNVTLSCEQNLNHDAMYWYRQDPGQGLRLIYYSQIVNDFQKGDIAEGYSVSREKKESFPLTVTSAQKNPTAFYLCASSTARGPYEQYFGPGTRLTVT.

This chain connects TRBV9 to TRBJ2-2; 7 bases match TRBD1. J lost 3 bases, V lost 0 bases, and 5 bases had no gene match. The germline V gene encodes CDR1 SGDLS and CDR2 YYNGEE. This CDR3 is built from 16 residues. CDR3 DNA: TGTGCCAGCAGCGTAGCAGAGACAGGGTACACCGGGGAGCTGTTTTTT. This codes for CASSVAETGYTGELFF.

This clone is a singleton in its sample. The chain uses TRBV19 and TRBJ1-1; D not resolved. The germline V gene has CDR1 LNHDA and CDR2 SQIVND (reference sequence). The ends were cut back, 4 bases at V and 5 bases at J, with 8 bases in the middle. The CDR3 contains 12 residues. The CDR3 DNA reads as TGTGCCAGTAGTACATCCCCGACTGAAGCTTTCTTT. Residues: CASSTSPTEAFF.